This paragraph covers one TCR beta chain sequence. Its antigen is unidentified. The sample belongs to a study of siplizumab effects on memory and regulatory T cells. Study outcomes and limitations: Memory T cells appeared less diverse than naive cells, which seemed to contribute substantially to alloresponse. The average Treg-derived proportion among mappable alloreactive CD4+ clones was less than 80% with siplizumab versus 25% to 30% in controls. Under siplizumab, alloreactive sequences traced to unstimulated CD4+ memory cells were significantly reduced. Tregs that proliferated in siplizumab cultures did not have their suppressive function confirmed.

Profiled with immunoSEQ multiplex PCR; TCRdb holds only in-frame clones, not every one. The table includes under 140,000 clones, more than 90% detected once. This receptor was obtained from a human donor in good health. Input material: CD4+ T cells sorted from blood.

CDR3: CASSGGSYEQYF. CDR3 nucleotides: TGTGCCAGCTCAGGGGGTTCGTACGAGCAGTACTTC. V usage is TRBV28 and J usage is TRBJ2-7; TRBD1 matches 7 bases. V shed 8 bases and J 4 bases; nucleotides not matched to a gene: 5. CDR1 MDHEN and CDR2 SYDVKM come from the germline V gene. The CDR3 has 12 amino acids. Variable domain in full (rest from reference TRBV28 and TRBJ2-7): DVKVTQSSRYLVKRTGEKVFLECVQDMDHENMFWYRQDPGLGLRLIYFSYDVKMKEKGDIPEGYSVSREKKERFSLILESASTNQTSMYLCASSGGSYEQYFGPGTRLTVT.